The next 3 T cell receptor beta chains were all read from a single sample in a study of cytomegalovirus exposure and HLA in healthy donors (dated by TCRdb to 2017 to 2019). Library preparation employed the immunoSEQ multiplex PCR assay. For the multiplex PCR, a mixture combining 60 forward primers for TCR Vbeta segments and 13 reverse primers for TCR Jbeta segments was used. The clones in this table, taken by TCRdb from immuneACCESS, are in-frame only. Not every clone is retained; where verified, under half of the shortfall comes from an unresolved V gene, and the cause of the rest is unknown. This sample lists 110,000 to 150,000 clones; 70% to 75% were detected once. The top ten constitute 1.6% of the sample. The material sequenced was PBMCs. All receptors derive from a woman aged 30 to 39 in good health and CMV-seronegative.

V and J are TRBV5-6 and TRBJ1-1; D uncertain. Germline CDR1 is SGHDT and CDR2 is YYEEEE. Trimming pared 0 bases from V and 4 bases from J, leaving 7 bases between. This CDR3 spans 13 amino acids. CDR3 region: CASSLGQITEAFF. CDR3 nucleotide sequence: TGTGCCAGCAGCTTGGGGCAGATCACTGAAGCTTTCTTT.

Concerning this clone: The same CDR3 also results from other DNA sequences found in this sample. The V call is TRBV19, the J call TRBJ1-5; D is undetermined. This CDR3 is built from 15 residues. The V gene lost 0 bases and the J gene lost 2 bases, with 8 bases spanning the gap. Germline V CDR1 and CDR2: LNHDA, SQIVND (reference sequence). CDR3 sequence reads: CASSIDGQGNQPQHF. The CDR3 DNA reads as TGTGCCAGTAGTATAGATGGGCAGGGCAATCAGCCCCAGCATTTT.

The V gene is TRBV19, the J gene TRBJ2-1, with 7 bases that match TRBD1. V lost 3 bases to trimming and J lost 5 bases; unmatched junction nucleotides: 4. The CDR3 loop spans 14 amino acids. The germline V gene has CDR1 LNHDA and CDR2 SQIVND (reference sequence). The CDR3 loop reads CASSMWDSNNEQFF. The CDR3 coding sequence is TGTGCCAGTAGTATGTGGGACAGCAACAATGAGCAGTTCTTC. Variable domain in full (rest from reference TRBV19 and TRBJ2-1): DGGITQSPKYLFRKEGQNVTLSCEQNLNHDAMYWYRQDPGQGLRLIYYSQIVNDFQKGDIAEGYSVSREKKESFPLTVTSAQKNPTAFYLCASSMWDSNNEQFFGPGTRLTVL.